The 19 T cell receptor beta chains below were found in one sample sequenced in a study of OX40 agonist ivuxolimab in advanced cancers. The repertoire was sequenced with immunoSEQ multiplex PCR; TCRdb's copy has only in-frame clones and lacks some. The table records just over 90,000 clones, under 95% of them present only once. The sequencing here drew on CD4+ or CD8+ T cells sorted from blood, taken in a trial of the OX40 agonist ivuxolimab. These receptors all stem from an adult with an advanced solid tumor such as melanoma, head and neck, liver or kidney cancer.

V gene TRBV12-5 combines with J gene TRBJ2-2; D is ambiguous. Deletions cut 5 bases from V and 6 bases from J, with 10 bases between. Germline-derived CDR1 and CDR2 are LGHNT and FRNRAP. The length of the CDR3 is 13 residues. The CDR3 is CASGPGVAGELFF. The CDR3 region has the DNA TGTGCTAGTGGTCCCGGTGTGGCCGGGGAGCTGTTTTTT. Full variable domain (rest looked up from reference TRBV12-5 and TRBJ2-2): DARVTQTPRHKVTEMGQEVTMRCQPILGHNTVFWYRQTMMQGLELLAYFRNRAPLDDSGMPKDRFSAEMPDATLATLKIQPSEPRDSAVYFCASGPGVAGELFFGEGSRLTVL.

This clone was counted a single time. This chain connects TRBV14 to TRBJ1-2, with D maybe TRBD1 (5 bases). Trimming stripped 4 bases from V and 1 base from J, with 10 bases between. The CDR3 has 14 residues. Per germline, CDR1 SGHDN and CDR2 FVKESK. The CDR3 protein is CASSPGHFNYGYTF. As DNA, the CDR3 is TGTGCCAGCAGCCCTGGACACTTTAACTATGGCTACACCTTC.

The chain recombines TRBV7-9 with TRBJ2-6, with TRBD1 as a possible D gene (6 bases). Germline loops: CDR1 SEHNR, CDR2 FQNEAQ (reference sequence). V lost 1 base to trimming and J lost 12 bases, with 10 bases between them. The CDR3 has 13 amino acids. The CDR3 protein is CASSLDRAPVLTF. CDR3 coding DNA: TGTGCCAGCAGCTTAGACAGGGCCCCCGTCCTGACTTTC.

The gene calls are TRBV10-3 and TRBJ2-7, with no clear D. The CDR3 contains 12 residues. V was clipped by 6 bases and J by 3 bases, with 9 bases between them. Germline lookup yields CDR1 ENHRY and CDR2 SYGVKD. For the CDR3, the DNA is TGTGCCATCAGCGCAAGCAACTACGAGCAGTACTTC. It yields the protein CAISASNYEQYF.

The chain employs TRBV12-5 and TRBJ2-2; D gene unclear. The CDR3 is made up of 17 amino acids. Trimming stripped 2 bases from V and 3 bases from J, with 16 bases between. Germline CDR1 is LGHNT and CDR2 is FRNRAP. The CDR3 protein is CASGLSPKEHDTGELFF. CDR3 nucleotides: TGTGCTAGTGGTTTGAGTCCCAAGGAGCACGACACCGGGGAGCTGTTTTTT.

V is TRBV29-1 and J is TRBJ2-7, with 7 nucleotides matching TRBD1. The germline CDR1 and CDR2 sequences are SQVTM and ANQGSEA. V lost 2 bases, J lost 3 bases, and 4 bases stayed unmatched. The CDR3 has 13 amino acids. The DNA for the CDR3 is TGCAGCGTTGAATTTGGGACAGTCTACGAGCAGTACTTC. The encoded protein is CSVEFGTVYEQYF.

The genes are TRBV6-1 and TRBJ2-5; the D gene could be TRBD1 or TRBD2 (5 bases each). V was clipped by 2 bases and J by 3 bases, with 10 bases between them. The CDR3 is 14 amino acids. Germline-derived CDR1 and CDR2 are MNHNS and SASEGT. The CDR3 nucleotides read TGTGCCAGCAGTGAACGAGGGGTCGAAGAGACCCAGTACTTC. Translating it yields CASSERGVEETQYF.

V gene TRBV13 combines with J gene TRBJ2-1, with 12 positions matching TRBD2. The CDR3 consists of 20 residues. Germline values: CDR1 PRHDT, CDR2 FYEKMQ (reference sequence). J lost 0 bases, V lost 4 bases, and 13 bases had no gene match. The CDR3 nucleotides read TGTGCCAGCAGCTCCCGGACTAGCGGGATACTTTACCGCTCCTACAATGAGCAGTTCTTC. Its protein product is CASSSRTSGILYRSYNEQFF.

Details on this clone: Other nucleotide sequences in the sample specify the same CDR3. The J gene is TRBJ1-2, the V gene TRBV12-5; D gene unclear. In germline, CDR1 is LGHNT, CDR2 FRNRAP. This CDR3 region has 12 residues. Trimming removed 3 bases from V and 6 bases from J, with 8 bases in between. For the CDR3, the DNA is TGTGCTAGTGGTTTCTTTGGGGATGGCTACACCTTC. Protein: CASGFFGDGYTF. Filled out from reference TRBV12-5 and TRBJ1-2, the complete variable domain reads DARVTQTPRHKVTEMGQEVTMRCQPILGHNTVFWYRQTMMQGLELLAYFRNRAPLDDSGMPKDRFSAEMPDATLATLKIQPSEPRDSAVYFCASGFFGDGYTFGSGTRLTVV.

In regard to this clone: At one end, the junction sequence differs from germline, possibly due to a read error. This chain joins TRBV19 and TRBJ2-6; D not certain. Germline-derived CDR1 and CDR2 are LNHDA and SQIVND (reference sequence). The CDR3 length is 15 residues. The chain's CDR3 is CASSTTDSGANVLTF. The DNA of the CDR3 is TGTGCCAGCAGTACCACGGACTCTGGGGCCAACGTCCTGACTTTC.

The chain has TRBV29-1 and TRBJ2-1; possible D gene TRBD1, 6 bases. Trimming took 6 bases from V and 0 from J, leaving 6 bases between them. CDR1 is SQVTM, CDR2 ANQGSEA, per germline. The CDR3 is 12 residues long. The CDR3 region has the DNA TGCAGCGTGACAGGCTCCTACAATGAGCAGTTCTTC. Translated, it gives CSVTGSYNEQFF.

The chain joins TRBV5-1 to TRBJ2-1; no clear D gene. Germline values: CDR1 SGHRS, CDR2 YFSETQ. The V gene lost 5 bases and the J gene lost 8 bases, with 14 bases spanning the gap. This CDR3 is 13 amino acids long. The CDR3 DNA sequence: TGCGCCAGCAGAAAGAATTTGGGTGATGAGCAGTTCTTC. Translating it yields CASRKNLGDEQFF. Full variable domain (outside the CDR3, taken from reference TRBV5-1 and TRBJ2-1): KAGVTQTPRYLIKTRGQQVTLSCSPISGHRSVSWYQQTPGQGLQFLFEYFSETQRNKGNFPGRFSGRQFSNSRSEMNVSTLELGDSALYLCASRKNLGDEQFFGPGTRLTVL.

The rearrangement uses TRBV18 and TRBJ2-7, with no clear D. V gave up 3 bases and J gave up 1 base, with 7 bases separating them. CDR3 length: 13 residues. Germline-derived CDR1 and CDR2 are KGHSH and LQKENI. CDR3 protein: CASSPRTSYEQYF. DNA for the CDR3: TGTGCCAGCTCACCGAGGACGTCCTACGAGCAGTACTTC. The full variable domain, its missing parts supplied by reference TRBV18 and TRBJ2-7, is NAGVMQNPRHLVRRRGQEARLRCSPMKGHSHVYWYRQLPEEGLKFMVYLQKENIIDESGMPKERFSAEFPKEGPSILRIQQVVRGDSAAYFCASSPRTSYEQYFGPGTRLTVT.

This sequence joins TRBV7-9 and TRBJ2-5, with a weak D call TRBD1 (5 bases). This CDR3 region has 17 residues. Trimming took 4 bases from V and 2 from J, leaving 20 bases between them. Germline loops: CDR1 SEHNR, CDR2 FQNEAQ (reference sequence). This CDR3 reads CASSSSRQKTIQETQYF. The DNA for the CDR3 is TGTGCCAGCAGCTCTTCCCGACAGAAGACCATACAAGAGACCCAGTACTTC.

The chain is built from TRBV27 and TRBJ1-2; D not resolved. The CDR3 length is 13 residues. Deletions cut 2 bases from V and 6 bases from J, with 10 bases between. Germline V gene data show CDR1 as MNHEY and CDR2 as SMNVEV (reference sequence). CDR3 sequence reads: CASSLGPSDGYTF. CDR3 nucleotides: TGTGCCAGCAGTTTAGGGCCGAGTGATGGCTACACCTTC.

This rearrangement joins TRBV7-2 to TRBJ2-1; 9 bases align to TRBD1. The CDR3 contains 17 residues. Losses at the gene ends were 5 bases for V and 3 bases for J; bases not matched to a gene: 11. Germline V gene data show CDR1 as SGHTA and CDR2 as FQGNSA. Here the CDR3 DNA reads TGTGCCAGCAGCAAATGGTACCCGGGACAGGGCTACAATGAGCAGTTCTTC. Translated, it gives CASSKWYPGQGYNEQFF.

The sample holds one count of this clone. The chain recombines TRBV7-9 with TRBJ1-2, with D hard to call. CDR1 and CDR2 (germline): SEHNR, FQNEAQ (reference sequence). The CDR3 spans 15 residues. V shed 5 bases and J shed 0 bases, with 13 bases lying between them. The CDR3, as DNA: TGTGCCAGCAGCGTAAACCCCTCGGCTAACTATGGCTACACCTTC. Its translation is CASSVNPSANYGYTF.

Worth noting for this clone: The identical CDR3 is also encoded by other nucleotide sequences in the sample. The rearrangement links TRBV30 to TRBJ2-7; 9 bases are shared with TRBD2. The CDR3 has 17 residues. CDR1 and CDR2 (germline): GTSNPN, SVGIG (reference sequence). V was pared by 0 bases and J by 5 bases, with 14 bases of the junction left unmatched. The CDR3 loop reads CAWSVSPAGGWGDEQYF. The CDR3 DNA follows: TGTGCCTGGAGTGTTTCTCCGGCGGGAGGGTGGGGTGACGAGCAGTACTTC. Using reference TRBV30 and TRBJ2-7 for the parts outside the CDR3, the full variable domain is SQTIHQWPATLVQPVGSPLSLECTVEGTSNPNLYWYRQAAGRGLQLLFYSVGIGQISSEVPQNLSASRPQDRQFILSSKKLLLSDSGFYLCAWSVSPAGGWGDEQYFGPGTRLTVT.

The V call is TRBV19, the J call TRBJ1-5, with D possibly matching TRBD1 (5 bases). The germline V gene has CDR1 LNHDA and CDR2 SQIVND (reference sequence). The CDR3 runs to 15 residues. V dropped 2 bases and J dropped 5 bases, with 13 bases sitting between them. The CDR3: CASSITGGRDQPQHF. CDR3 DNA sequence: TGTGCCAGTAGTATAACGGGGGGAAGAGATCAGCCCCAGCATTTT.